These T cell receptor beta chains were read from a single sample in a study of control samples from healthy donors and cancer patients. Measured with immunoSEQ multiplex PCR; TCRdb has only the in-frame clones, and not every one. The sample includes about 120,000 clones, more than 85% of them seen just once. The source material was blood. Every receptor here comes from a man between 18 and 29 years old in good health. CDR3s include the opening cysteine and the closing phenylalanine or tryptophan. Each record gives: CDR3 protein, CDR3 DNA, clone size, J gene, D gene, V gene. D genes are given only for firm matches. Clone size is not always given. Where it is, it says once, few, many or a class for expanded clones.

cdr3_aa: CASSLSTRQGPGETQYF
cdr3_nt: TGTGCCAGCAGTTTATCAACCCGACAGGGGCCGGGAGAGACCCAGTACTTC
clone_size: NA
j_call: TRBJ2-5
d_call: TRBD1
v_call: TRBV27

cdr3_aa: CASSGTGTYEQYF
cdr3_nt: TGTGCCAGCAGCGGGACAGGGACCTACGAGCAGTACTTC
clone_size: NA
j_call: TRBJ2-7
d_call: TRBD1
v_call: TRBV9

cdr3_aa: CSVDSGTGLYGYTF
cdr3_nt: TGCAGCGTGGATTCCGGGACAGGTCTTTATGGCTACACCTTC
clone_size: once
j_call: TRBJ1-2
d_call: TRBD1
v_call: TRBV29-1

cdr3_aa: CASSLTEAAYEQYF
cdr3_nt: TGTGCCAGCAGCCTGACGGAAGCGGCCTACGAGCAGTACTTC
clone_size: once
j_call: TRBJ2-7
d_call: NA
v_call: TRBV6-2/TRBV6-3

cdr3_aa: CASSLPPGLGNTGELFF
cdr3_nt: TGTGCCAGCAGTCTCCCTCCGGGACTAGGGAACACCGGGGAGCTGTTTTTT
clone_size: NA
j_call: TRBJ2-2
d_call: TRBD2
v_call: TRBV28

cdr3_aa: CASSLAGASTDTQYF
cdr3_nt: TGTGCCAGCAGCTTAGCGGGCGCGAGCACAGATACGCAGTATTTT
clone_size: NA
j_call: TRBJ2-3
d_call: NA
v_call: TRBV7-6

cdr3_aa: CASSRGLAGAEQYF
cdr3_nt: TGTGCCAGCAGCCGAGGACTAGCGGGAGCCGAGCAGTACTTC
clone_size: NA
j_call: TRBJ2-7
d_call: TRBD2
v_call: TRBV5-4

cdr3_aa: CSASNLASRGEQYF
cdr3_nt: TGCAGTGCTAGTAATCTTGCTTCACGGGGCGAGCAGTACTTC
clone_size: NA
j_call: TRBJ2-7
d_call: NA
v_call: TRBV20-1

cdr3_aa: CASSQETNSYEQYF
cdr3_nt: TGTGCCAGCTCACAGGAGACGAATAGCTACGAGCAGTACTTC
clone_size: NA
j_call: TRBJ2-7
d_call: NA
v_call: TRBV18

cdr3_aa: CASSSIGGGYSGNTIYF
cdr3_nt: TGTGCCAGCAGCTCCATCGGGGGGGGCTACTCTGGAAACACCATATATTTT
clone_size: NA
j_call: TRBJ1-3
d_call: NA
v_call: TRBV9

cdr3_aa: CASSPRIGTSGRNEQYF
cdr3_nt: TGTGCCAGCAGCCCTCGTATCGGGACTAGCGGGAGAAACGAGCAGTACTTC
clone_size: NA
j_call: TRBJ2-7
d_call: TRBD2
v_call: TRBV3-1/TRBV3-2

cdr3_aa: CASSPRQGSAQNYGYTF
cdr3_nt: TGTGCCAGCAGTCCCCGACAGGGAAGTGCGCAGAACTATGGCTACACCTTC
clone_size: few
j_call: TRBJ1-2
d_call: TRBD1
v_call: TRBV6-6

cdr3_aa: CASSTSGSVQYF
cdr3_nt: TGCGCCAGCTCGACTAGCGGGAGTGTGCAGTACTTC
clone_size: NA
j_call: TRBJ2-7
d_call: TRBD2
v_call: TRBV10-2

cdr3_aa: CASRLAGTDTQYF
cdr3_nt: TGTGCCAGCAGGCTAGCGGGGACAGATACGCAGTATTTT
clone_size: NA
j_call: TRBJ2-3
d_call: TRBD2
v_call: TRBV3-1/TRBV3-2

cdr3_aa: CASSPGKAVRYGYTF
cdr3_nt: TGTGCCAGCTCACCTGGGAAAGCAGTCCGCTATGGCTACACCTTC
clone_size: NA
j_call: TRBJ1-2
d_call: NA
v_call: TRBV18

cdr3_aa: CASSLGLAGGYTGTGELFF
cdr3_nt: TGTGCCAGCAGCTTAGGTCTAGCGGGAGGTTATACGGGCACCGGGGAGCTGTTTTTT
clone_size: NA
j_call: TRBJ2-2
d_call: TRBD2
v_call: TRBV7-2

cdr3_aa: CSASDGGTEAFF
cdr3_nt: TGCAGTGCTAGTGACGGGGGAACTGAAGCTTTCTTT
clone_size: NA
j_call: TRBJ1-1
d_call: NA
v_call: TRBV20-1

cdr3_aa: CASSPRTGGEETQYF
cdr3_nt: TGTGCCAGCTCACCACGGACAGGGGGGGAAGAGACCCAGTACTTC
clone_size: NA
j_call: TRBJ2-5
d_call: TRBD1
v_call: TRBV18

cdr3_aa: CASSSGTDAGWDQPQHF
cdr3_nt: TGTGCCAGCAGTTCCGGGACAGATGCCGGGTGGGATCAGCCCCAGCATTTT
clone_size: NA
j_call: TRBJ1-5
d_call: TRBD1
v_call: TRBV27

cdr3_aa: CASSADLSGANVLTF
cdr3_nt: TGTGCCAGCAGTGCCGATCTCTCTGGGGCCAACGTCCTGACTTTC
clone_size: NA
j_call: TRBJ2-6
d_call: NA
v_call: TRBV6-4

cdr3_aa: CAWRTGFEAFF
cdr3_nt: TGTGCCTGGCGGACAGGCTTCGAAGCTTTCTTT
clone_size: NA
j_call: TRBJ1-1
d_call: TRBD1
v_call: TRBV30

cdr3_aa: CASSEDKSSYNEQFF
cdr3_nt: TGTGCCAGCAGTGAGGACAAGAGCTCCTACAATGAGCAGTTCTTC
clone_size: once
j_call: TRBJ2-1
d_call: NA
v_call: TRBV2

cdr3_aa: CASSRSPGLAPNEQFF
cdr3_nt: TGTGCCAGCAGCCGGTCCCCGGGACTAGCGCCCAATGAGCAGTTCTTC
clone_size: NA
j_call: TRBJ2-1
d_call: TRBD2
v_call: TRBV11-3

cdr3_aa: CASSLGSLVREQYF
cdr3_nt: TGTGCCAGCAGCTTAGGTAGCTTGGTTCGCGAGCAGTACTTC
clone_size: NA
j_call: TRBJ2-7
d_call: NA
v_call: TRBV7-9

cdr3_aa: CASSRTGYNTEAFF
cdr3_nt: TGTGCCAGCAGTCGGACAGGCTATAACACTGAAGCTTTCTTT
clone_size: NA
j_call: TRBJ1-1
d_call: TRBD1
v_call: TRBV6-5

cdr3_aa: CASSDLRQGEQFF
cdr3_nt: TGCGCCAGCAGTGACCTACGACAGGGTGAGCAGTTCTTC
clone_size: NA
j_call: TRBJ2-1
d_call: TRBD1
v_call: TRBV10-1

cdr3_aa: CASSISDRTPNEKLFF
cdr3_nt: TGTGCCAGCAGCATTTCAGACAGGACGCCTAATGAAAAACTGTTTTTT
clone_size: few
j_call: TRBJ1-4
d_call: NA
v_call: TRBV21-1

cdr3_aa: CASSAPLLNNEQFF
cdr3_nt: TGTGCCAGCTCAGCCCCCTTACTTAACAATGAGCAGTTCTTC
clone_size: NA
j_call: TRBJ2-1
d_call: NA
v_call: TRBV18

cdr3_aa: CATSDPTRTGMRSTEAFF
cdr3_nt: TGTGCCACCAGTGATCCAACTCGGACAGGGATGAGGAGCACTGAAGCTTTCTTT
clone_size: NA
j_call: TRBJ1-1
d_call: TRBD1
v_call: TRBV24-1

cdr3_aa: CASRATGTMPADTQYF
cdr3_nt: TGTGCCAGCAGAGCGACCGGGACAATGCCCGCAGATACGCAGTATTTT
clone_size: once
j_call: TRBJ2-3
d_call: NA
v_call: TRBV7-8

cdr3_aa: CSAGDRGGYEQYF
cdr3_nt: TGCAGCGCTGGGGACAGGGGGGGCTACGAGCAGTACTTC
clone_size: NA
j_call: TRBJ2-7
d_call: TRBD1
v_call: TRBV29-1

cdr3_aa: CAWSVHIWQATSGANVLTF
cdr3_nt: TGTGCCTGGAGTGTACATATTTGGCAGGCCACCTCTGGGGCCAACGTCCTGACTTTC
clone_size: NA
j_call: TRBJ2-6
d_call: NA
v_call: TRBV30

cdr3_aa: CASSPRDRETEAFF
cdr3_nt: TGTGCCAGCAGTCCGCGGGACAGAGAGACTGAAGCTTTCTTT
clone_size: few
j_call: TRBJ1-1
d_call: TRBD1
v_call: TRBV28

cdr3_aa: CASSQRQGMLQPQHF
cdr3_nt: TGTGCCAGCAGTCAGCGTCAGGGAATGTTGCAGCCCCAGCATTTT
clone_size: few
j_call: TRBJ1-5
d_call: NA
v_call: TRBV6-5

cdr3_aa: CASRPTGGPNNEQFF
cdr3_nt: TGCGCCAGCAGGCCGACAGGGGGCCCGAACAATGAGCAGTTCTTC
clone_size: NA
j_call: TRBJ2-1
d_call: TRBD1
v_call: TRBV5-1

cdr3_aa: CASSLTSGRGSEQFF
cdr3_nt: TGTGCCAGCAGCCTGACTAGCGGGAGAGGGAGTGAGCAGTTCTTC
clone_size: NA
j_call: TRBJ2-1
d_call: TRBD2
v_call: TRBV7-8

cdr3_aa: CASSIGYVGDEQYF
cdr3_nt: TGTGCCAGTAGTATAGGCTACGTCGGAGACGAGCAGTACTTC
clone_size: NA
j_call: TRBJ2-7
d_call: NA
v_call: TRBV19

cdr3_aa: CASSLGTPRNGYTF
cdr3_nt: TGCGCCAGCAGCTTGGGGACCCCCCGGAATGGCTACACCTTC
clone_size: once
j_call: TRBJ1-2
d_call: NA
v_call: TRBV5-1

cdr3_aa: CASSRGGAVYEQYF
cdr3_nt: TGTGCCAGCAGCAGGGGGGGCGCAGTCTACGAGCAGTACTTC
clone_size: NA
j_call: TRBJ2-7
d_call: NA
v_call: TRBV11-1

cdr3_aa: CASSRQSEAYEQYF
cdr3_nt: TGTGCCAGTAGCAGACAATCGGAAGCCTACGAGCAGTACTTC
clone_size: once
j_call: TRBJ2-7
d_call: NA
v_call: TRBV19

cdr3_aa: CASSSGTGGFTEAFF
cdr3_nt: TGTGCCAGCAGTTCAGGGACAGGGGGCTTCACTGAAGCTTTCTTT
clone_size: once
j_call: TRBJ1-1
d_call: TRBD1
v_call: TRBV6-5

cdr3_aa: CASSYGTSGNTGELFF
cdr3_nt: TGTGCCAGCAGTTACGGGACTAGCGGGAACACCGGGGAGCTGTTTTTT
clone_size: few
j_call: TRBJ2-2
d_call: TRBD2
v_call: TRBV6-7

cdr3_aa: CASSQRGRGPLYEQYF
cdr3_nt: TGTGCCAGCAGCCAGCGGGGGCGCGGACCGCTCTACGAGCAGTACTTC
clone_size: NA
j_call: TRBJ2-7
d_call: TRBD2
v_call: TRBV27

cdr3_aa: CASSREGLYNEQFF
cdr3_nt: TGTGCCAGCAGCCGCGAGGGACTCTACAATGAGCAGTTCTTC
clone_size: NA
j_call: TRBJ2-1
d_call: NA
v_call: TRBV4-2

cdr3_aa: CASSQVRTGTYTF
cdr3_nt: TGTGCCAGCAGCCAAGTAAGGACAGGGACCTACACCTTC
clone_size: NA
j_call: TRBJ1-2
d_call: TRBD1
v_call: TRBV3-1/TRBV3-2

cdr3_aa: CASSLRTPAKNIQYF
cdr3_nt: TGTGCCAGCAGCCTCAGGACGCCGGCCAAAAACATTCAGTACTTC
clone_size: NA
j_call: TRBJ2-4
d_call: NA
v_call: TRBV3-1/TRBV3-2

cdr3_aa: CATKRGGRDTQYF
cdr3_nt: TGTGCCACCAAGAGGGGGGGCCGGGATACGCAGTATTTT
clone_size: NA
j_call: TRBJ2-3
d_call: NA
v_call: TRBV24-1

cdr3_aa: CASSPLGRGETQYF
cdr3_nt: TGTGCCAGCTCACCACTTGGTCGAGGGGAGACCCAGTACTTC
clone_size: NA
j_call: TRBJ2-5
d_call: NA
v_call: TRBV18

cdr3_aa: CASSPLGVQNTEAFF
cdr3_nt: TGTGCCAGCTCACCGCTCGGGGTACAGAACACTGAAGCTTTCTTT
clone_size: NA
j_call: TRBJ1-1
d_call: NA
v_call: TRBV18

cdr3_aa: CASSASGRNYEQYF
cdr3_nt: TGTGCCAGCAGCGCTAGCGGGAGGAACTACGAGCAGTACTTC
clone_size: NA
j_call: TRBJ2-7
d_call: TRBD2
v_call: TRBV9

cdr3_aa: CASSDTGRWYGYTF
cdr3_nt: TGTGCCAGCAGCGACACAGGGAGGTGGTATGGCTACACCTTC
clone_size: NA
j_call: TRBJ1-2
d_call: NA
v_call: TRBV6-6

cdr3_aa: CASRGTGKNSYNSPLHF
cdr3_nt: TGTGCCAGCAGGGGGACAGGAAAGAACTCCTATAATTCACCCCTCCACTTT
clone_size: NA
j_call: TRBJ1-6
d_call: TRBD1
v_call: TRBV2

cdr3_aa: CASSIFGSGRPSVGELFF
cdr3_nt: TGTGCCAGCAGCATATTCGGTAGCGGGAGGCCTTCGGTCGGGGAGCTGTTTTTT
clone_size: NA
j_call: TRBJ2-2
d_call: TRBD2
v_call: TRBV11-2

cdr3_aa: CASSVDQGAETQYF
cdr3_nt: TGTGCCAGCAGCGTAGATCAGGGGGCAGAGACCCAGTACTTC
clone_size: NA
j_call: TRBJ2-5
d_call: TRBD1
v_call: TRBV9

cdr3_aa: CASKSRGQGAWETQYF
cdr3_nt: TGTGCCAGCAAATCCCGAGGACAGGGGGCTTGGGAGACCCAGTACTTC
clone_size: NA
j_call: TRBJ2-5
d_call: TRBD1
v_call: TRBV6-6